The 14 T cell receptor beta chains below all came from one sample that was sequenced in a study of vaccination and CD4 T cells after COVID-19. Noted treatment: approximately 11-day PBMC culture with coronavirus spike peptide pools or control peptides (ViraFEST assay). One should note that the unexposed donor's CD4+ T cells were collected before the COVID-19 pandemic (2011-2018). Antigen specificity for these receptors is unknown. Cultured CD4+ T cell DNA underwent sequencing with the Oncomine TCR Beta short-read assay. Using its own MiXCR run on the PCR reads, TCRdb lists one record per CDR3 protein. The top ten hold roughly 13% of the sample, which has 7,500 to 9,000 distinct CDR3 sequences, about 42% seen once. Input material: CD4+ T cells from blood, cultured in vitro. These receptors were taken from a human donor in good health.

The gene calls are TRBV7-9 and TRBJ1-3; tentatively, D is TRBD1 (5 bases). The CDR3 is made up of 15 amino acids. Trimming cost V 5 bases and J 9 bases, with 20 bases left between them. CDR1 is SEHNR, CDR2 FQNEAQ, per germline (reference sequence). The CDR3 sequence is CASSTGGVGTGTIYF. DNA of the CDR3: TGTGCCAGCAGCACAGGCGGGGTCGGTACCGGCACCATATATTTT.

V gene TRBV7-8 combines with J gene TRBJ1-3; D is unresolved. Germline CDR1 is SGHVS and CDR2 is FQNEAQ. The V gene lost 5 bases and the J gene lost 0 bases, with 11 bases spanning the gap. There are 15 residues in the CDR3. The CDR3: CASSPSQNSGNTIYF. Here the CDR3 DNA reads TGTGCCAGCAGCCCAAGTCAGAACTCTGGAAACACCATATATTTT. The variable domain in full, with the rest retrieved from reference TRBV7-8 and TRBJ1-3, is GAGVSQSPRYKVAKRGQDVALRCDPISGHVSLFWYQQALGQGPEFLTYFQNEAQLDKSGLPSDRFFAERPEGSVSTLKIQRTQQEDSAVYLCASSPSQNSGNTIYFGEGSWLTVV.

This clonotype was counted a few times. The rearrangement links TRBV28 to TRBJ2-2; no firm D call. The ends were cut back, 3 bases at V and 6 bases at J, with 11 bases in the middle. CDR3 length equals 14 residues. Germline V gives CDR1 MDHEN, CDR2 SYDVKM. CDR3 bases: TGTGCCAGCAGTTTCCGTCGGGCACCCGGGGAGCTGTTTTTT. Translation: CASSFRRAPGELFF.

The chain combines TRBV6-1 with TRBJ1-1; D unclear. Trimming pared 5 bases from V and 7 bases from J, leaving 8 bases between. The length of the CDR3 is 11 residues. Germline V gene sequence: CDR1 MNHNS, CDR2 SASEGT. The DNA of the CDR3 is TGTGCCAGCAGTAGGAAGGGTGAAGCTTTCTTT. It encodes CASSRKGEAFF.

CDR3 in DNA: TGTGCCAGCAGTGAGAGATACAATGAGCAGTTCTTC. Its translation: CASSERYNEQFF. The chain recombines TRBV6-1 with TRBJ2-1, with unresolved D. Germline V CDR1 and CDR2: MNHNS, SASEGT. There are 12 residues in the CDR3. The V end was cut by 3 bases, the J end by 4 bases, with 4 bases between.

This clonotype showed up just a few times. This rearrangement joins TRBV7-9 to TRBJ1-5; D unresolved. The CDR3 totals 14 residues. CDR1 and CDR2 (germline): SEHNR, FQNEAQ (reference sequence). V gave up 3 bases and J gave up 1 base, with 7 bases separating them. CDR3 sequence reads: CASSFEHSNQPQHF. Here the CDR3 DNA reads TGTGCCAGCAGCTTTGAACACAGCAATCAGCCCCAGCATTTT.

V usage is TRBV24-1 and J usage is TRBJ2-7; 7 nucleotides match TRBD2. CDR1 KGHDR and CDR2 SFDVKD come from the germline V gene. With V trimmed by 0 bases and J by 5 bases, 6 bases remained unmatched. This CDR3 comprises 15 residues. CDR3 sequence (DNA): TGTGCCACCAGTGATTTGGGGCGGGAGTTACACGAGCAGTACTTC. It specifies CATSDLGRELHEQYF.

The chain couples TRBV19 to TRBJ1-2; 10 positions agree with TRBD1. J gave up 5 bases and V 8 bases, and 14 bases lay outside the gene matches. Germline loops: CDR1 LNHDA, CDR2 SQIVND (reference sequence). The CDR3 runs to 16 residues. The CDR3 DNA reads as TGTGCCAGTCATGGGGGACAGGGGAATGTGGTATATGGCTACACCTTC. This gives the protein CASHGGQGNVVYGYTF.

The sample holds a few counts of this clonotype. The V call is TRBV19, the J call TRBJ1-6; D gene unclear. Germline-derived CDR1 and CDR2 are LNHDA and SQIVND (reference sequence). Trimming pared 3 bases from V and 3 bases from J, leaving 9 bases between. The CDR3 spans 15 residues. The chain's CDR3 is CASSITGLYNSPLHF. The DNA for the CDR3 is TGTGCCAGTAGTATTACCGGGCTCTATAATTCACCCCTCCACTTT.

This chain connects TRBV19 to TRBJ2-3; 10 bases align to TRBD1. The CDR3 totals 14 residues. Unmatched junction bases numbered 6, after V lost 6 bases and J lost 6 bases. In germline, CDR1 is LNHDA, CDR2 SQIVND (reference sequence). CDR3: CASRDRGQGDTQYF. CDR3 nucleotide sequence: TGTGCCAGTAGAGACAGGGGGCAGGGTGATACGCAGTATTTT.

This clonotype was recorded a few times. The chain uses TRBV7-9 and TRBJ1-5; 12 bases line up with TRBD1. The ends lost 3 bases at V and 5 bases at J; junction bases unmatched: 2. Germline CDR1 is SEHNR and CDR2 is FQNEAQ (reference sequence). This CDR3 has 15 amino acids. CDR3 residues: CASSLGQGAYQPQHF. The CDR3 coding sequence is TGTGCCAGCAGCTTGGGACAGGGGGCTTATCAGCCCCAGCATTTT.

V usage is TRBV4-3 and J usage is TRBJ1-2; no reliable D call. The CDR3 sequence is 15 residues long. The V end was cut by 1 base, the J end by 4 bases, with 13 bases between. Germline CDR1 and CDR2: LGHNA and YSLEER. The DNA of the CDR3 is TGCGCCAGCAGCCAAGGAAAGGTCTCCCTCTATGGCTACACCTTC. Translated: CASSQGKVSLYGYTF.

The chain uses TRBV6-1 and TRBJ1-1; D unclear. This CDR3 is 13 amino acids long. V was cut by 4 bases and J by 1 base, with 7 bases left in between. Per the germline V gene, CDR1 is MNHNS and CDR2 is SASEGT. The CDR3 sequence: CASSVERNTEAFF. The CDR3 DNA reads TGTGCCAGCAGTGTGGAGAGGAACACTGAAGCTTTCTTT.

The table lists this clonotype with a few counts. The chain is built from TRBV2 and TRBJ1-5, with TRBD1 matching over 8 bases. CDR1 is SNHLY and CDR2 is FYNNEI in the germline V gene. Trimming removed 5 bases from V and 1 base from J; junction bases left unmatched: 4. The CDR3 runs 15 residues. In DNA, the CDR3 is TGTGCCAGCAGTACGACAGGGGCGAGCAATCAGCCCCAGCATTTT. As protein: CASSTTGASNQPQHF.